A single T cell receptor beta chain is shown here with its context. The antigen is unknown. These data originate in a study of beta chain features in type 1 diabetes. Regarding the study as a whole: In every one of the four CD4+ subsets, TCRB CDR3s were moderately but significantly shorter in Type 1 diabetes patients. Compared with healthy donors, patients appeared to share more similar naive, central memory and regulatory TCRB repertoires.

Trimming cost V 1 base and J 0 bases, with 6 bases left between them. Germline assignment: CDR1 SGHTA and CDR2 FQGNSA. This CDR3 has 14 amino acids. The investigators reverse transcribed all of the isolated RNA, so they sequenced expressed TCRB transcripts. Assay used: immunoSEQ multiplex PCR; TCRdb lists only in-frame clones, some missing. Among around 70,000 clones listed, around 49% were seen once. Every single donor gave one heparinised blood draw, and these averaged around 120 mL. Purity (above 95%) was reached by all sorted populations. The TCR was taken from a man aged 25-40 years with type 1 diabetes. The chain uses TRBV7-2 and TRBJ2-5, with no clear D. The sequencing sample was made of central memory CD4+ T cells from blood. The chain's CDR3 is CASSLDSYQETQYF. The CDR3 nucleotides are TGTGCCAGCAGCTTAGACTCGTACCAAGAGACCCAGTACTTC.